One and the same sample provided the 6 T cell receptor beta chains below, sequenced in a study of T cell clonality in common variable immunodeficiency. Overall study results and limits: Reportedly, TCR beta sequences from common variable immunodeficiency showed fewer deletions and N-nucleotide insertions.

Sequencing used immunoSEQ multiplex PCR; TCRdb keeps in-frame clones, though not all of them. The sample includes 26,000 or so clones, none of them occurring once. These TCRs are of unknown antigen specificity. The sequencing input was peripheral blood mononuclear cells. These receptors all stem from a human donor with common variable immunodeficiency.

This clone was detected ten times or more. Read coverage stops 3 residues before the CDR3 terminus; the germline J gene supplies the remainder. The rearrangement links TRBV19 to TRBJ1-5; D is possibly TRBD1 (6 bases). The V end was cut by 7 bases, the J end by 9 bases, with 13 bases between. Germline CDR1 is LNHDA and CDR2 is SQIVND (reference sequence). The CDR3 has 12 amino acids. The CDR3 bases that were read are TGTGCCAGTAACACCGGGACATTGCCC. Protein sequence: CASNTGTLP. The full CDR3 protein reads CASNTGTLPQHF.

This clone was seen repeatedly, ten times or more. The read halts 3 residues ahead of the CDR3 end, with the missing end drawn from the germline J gene. This sequence joins TRBV7-9 and TRBJ2-7, with TRBD1 identical over 9 bases. Unmatched junction bases numbered 7, after V lost 2 bases and J lost 5 bases. This CDR3 region has 15 residues. Germline values: CDR1 SEHNR, CDR2 FQNEAQ (reference sequence). The CDR3 is CASSLPQGQGNEQYF. The covered CDR3 bases are TGTGCCAGCAGCTTACCACAAGGACAGGGGAACGAG. The complete variable domain, with remaining parts taken from reference TRBV7-9 and TRBJ2-7, reads DTGVSQNPRHKITKRGQNVTFRCDPISEHNRLYWYRQTLGQGPEFLTYFQNEAQLEKSRLLSDRFSAERPKGSFSTLEIQRTEQGDSAMYLCASSLPQGQGNEQYFGPGTRLTVT.

This clone came up many times. The read ends 3 residues shy of where the CDR3 ends; the end is completed using the germline J gene. The chain links TRBV5-1 to TRBJ2-2; unclear D gene. The CDR3 contains 14 residues. Per the germline V gene, CDR1 is SGHRS and CDR2 is YFSETQ. Trimming took off 0 bases at V and 4 bases at J, with 7 bases between the two ends. CDR3 DNA, as far as it was read: TGCGCCAGCAGCTTGGTGCCGGGCACCGGGGAG. The encoded protein is CASSLVPGTGE. In full, the CDR3 is CASSLVPGTGELFF.

This clone was recorded many times. The CDR3 end lies 3 residues beyond the end of the read and is filled in from the germline J gene. The chain is built from TRBV20-1 and TRBJ2-5; D might be TRBD1 (5 bases). The ends were cut back, 4 bases at V and 4 bases at J, with 13 bases in the middle. This CDR3 contains 13 residues. Germline CDR1 DFQATT, CDR2 SNEGSKA (reference sequence). CDR3 DNA (partial): TGCAGTGCTAAAGCAGGGAAACGAGAGACC. Translated, it gives CSAKAGKRET. The whole CDR3 protein is CSAKAGKRETQYF.

There are many counts of this clone. The missing CDR3 end, 3 residues past where the read stops, is filled in from the germline J gene. Additional DNA sequences in this sample encode the identical CDR3. J is TRBJ2-1 and V is TRBV7-2; D remains unclear. CDR1 and CDR2 from the germline V gene are SGHTA and FQGNSA. This CDR3 has 15 residues. The germline V and J ends were trimmed by 1 base and 0 bases, with 7 bases remaining between them. The DNA read from the CDR3 is TGTGCCAGCAGCTTAGTCTATAGCTCCTACAATGAG. Protein: CASSLVYSSYNE. The full CDR3 is CASSLVYSSYNEQFF.

This clone appeared many times. The CDR3 extends 3 residues past the end of the read, so its final part is completed from the germline J gene. The rearrangement uses TRBV7-8 and TRBJ1-5; 8 bases map to TRBD1. The CDR3 is 15 amino acids. Germline trimming cut 4 bases from V and 4 bases from J; bases unmatched to any gene: 6. Per germline, CDR1 SGHVS and CDR2 FQNEAQ. CDR3 bases read: TGTGCCAGCAGCTCAATTGACAGGGGTAATCAGCCC. This translates into CASSSIDRGNQP. The entire CDR3 sequence reads CASSSIDRGNQPQHF.